The TCR beta chain described here comes from a study of blood T cells in healthy people across ages. Study observations and caveats: For the donors, CMV status was unknown and possibly confounded expanded clonotype changes. Long-lived donors carried more naive CD4+ cells and greater diversity than aged donors.

With 2 bases removed from V and 0 bases from J, the gap between germline ends came to 10 bases. This CDR3 is built from 15 residues. The germline CDR1 and CDR2 sequences are SGHRS and YFSETQ. This clonotype was counted only a few times. As yet, its antigen is unknown. Donors each provided ten milliliters of peripheral blood. Through a sample-barcoded 5' primer and a J-beta primer mix, a second PCR was run for 7 to 11 cycles. From each sample, at least 2.5 million paired-end reads containing CDR3 were obtained. TCRdb passed the 5' RACE reads through MiXCR, listing each CDR3 protein once. The sample has 850,000 or so distinct CDR3 sequences; less than 35% are singletons.

V gene TRBV5-1 combines with J gene TRBJ2-3; D tentatively fits TRBD1 or TRBD2 (5 bases each). This TCR was sampled from a woman aged 80 or over in good health. Input material: blood. The DNA of the CDR3 is TGCGCCAGCAGCTTTGGGGACCTTAGCACAGATACGCAGTATTTT. It codes for CASSFGDLSTDTQYF.